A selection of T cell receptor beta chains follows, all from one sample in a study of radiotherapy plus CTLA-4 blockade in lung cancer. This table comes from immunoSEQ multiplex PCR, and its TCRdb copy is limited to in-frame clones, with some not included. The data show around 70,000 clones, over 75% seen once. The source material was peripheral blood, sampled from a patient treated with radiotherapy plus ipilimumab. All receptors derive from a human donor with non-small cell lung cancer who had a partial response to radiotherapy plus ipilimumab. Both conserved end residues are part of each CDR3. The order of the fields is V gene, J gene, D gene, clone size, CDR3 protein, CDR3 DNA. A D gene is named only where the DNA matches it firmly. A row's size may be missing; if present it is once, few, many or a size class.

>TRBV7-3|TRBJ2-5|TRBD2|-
CASSLGGDQETQYF
TGTGCCAGCAGCTTAGGGGGGGACCAAGAGACCCAGTACTTC
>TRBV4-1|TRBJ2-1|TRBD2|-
CASSPGLAVSSYNEQFF
TGCGCCAGCAGCCCGGGACTAGCGGTAAGCTCCTACAATGAGCAGTTCTTC
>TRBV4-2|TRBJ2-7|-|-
CASSQEGRSLTYEQYF
TGTGCCAGCAGCCAAGAGGGGCGGTCCTTAACCTACGAGCAGTACTTC
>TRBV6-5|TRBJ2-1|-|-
CASSSRQYNEQFF
TGTGCCAGCAGTTCCCGACAGTACAATGAGCAGTTCTTC
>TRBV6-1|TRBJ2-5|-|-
CASSERTQYF
TGTGCCAGCAGTGAACGGACCCAGTACTTC
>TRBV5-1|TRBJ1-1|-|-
CASSLTQGGTEAFF
TGCGCCAGCAGCTTGACACAGGGTGGCACTGAAGCTTTCTTT
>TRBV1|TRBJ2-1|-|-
CTSSQVASPLAGFRVYNEQFF
TGCACCAGCAGCCAAGTAGCGTCCCCCCTAGCGGGGTTTCGGGTGTACAATGAGCAGTTCTTC
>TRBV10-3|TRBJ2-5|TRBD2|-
CAISEEASGREETQYF
TGTGCCATCAGTGAGGAGGCTAGCGGGAGGGAAGAGACCCAGTACTTC
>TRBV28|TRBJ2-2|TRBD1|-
CASSWTGDSTGELFF
TGTGCCAGCAGTTGGACAGGGGACTCGACCGGGGAGCTGTTTTTT
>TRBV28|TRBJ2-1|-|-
CASKSGPHNEQFF
TGTGCCAGCAAAAGCGGGCCTCACAATGAGCAGTTCTTC
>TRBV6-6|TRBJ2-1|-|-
CASSRGGSYNEQFF
TGTGCCAGCAGCCGAGGGGGCTCCTACAATGAGCAGTTCTTC
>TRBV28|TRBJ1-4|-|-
CASSPPWSNEKLFF
TGTGCCAGCAGTCCACCGTGGAGTAATGAAAAACTGTTTTTT
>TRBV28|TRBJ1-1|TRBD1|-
CASSAPGTATLDTEAFF
TGTGCCAGCAGTGCCCCCGGGACAGCTACCTTGGACACTGAAGCTTTCTTT
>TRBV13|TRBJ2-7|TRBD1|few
CASSRIGTGTYEQYF
TGTGCCAGCAGCCGTATCGGGACAGGGACCTACGAGCAGTACTTC
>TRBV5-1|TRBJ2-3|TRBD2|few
CASSFQREGQDTQYF
TGCGCCAGCAGCTTCCAGCGGGAGGGCCAAGATACGCAGTATTTT
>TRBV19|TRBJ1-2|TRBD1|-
CASSRRTGDSSTF
TGTGCCAGTAGTAGGAGGACAGGGGACTCCTCCACCTTC
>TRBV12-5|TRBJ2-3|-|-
CASGKDTEGTDTQYF
TGTGCTAGTGGTAAGGACACAGAGGGCACAGATACGCAGTATTTT
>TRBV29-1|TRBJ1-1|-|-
CSVEAGGETEAFF
TGCAGCGTTGAAGCCGGTGGGGAGACTGAAGCTTTCTTT
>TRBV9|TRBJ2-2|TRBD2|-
CASSRTSGEAGELFF
TGTGCCAGCAGTCGCACTAGCGGCGAGGCCGGGGAGCTGTTTTTT
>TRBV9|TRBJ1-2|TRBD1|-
CASWGQGDYGYTF
TGTGCCAGCTGGGGACAGGGGGACTATGGCTACACCTTC
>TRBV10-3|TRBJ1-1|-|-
CAIRRQEPNTEAFF
TGTGCCATCCGAAGACAGGAGCCGAACACTGAAGCTTTCTTT
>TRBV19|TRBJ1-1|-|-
CASTPQVGAEAFF
TGTGCCAGTACCCCCCAGGTAGGGGCTGAAGCTTTCTTT
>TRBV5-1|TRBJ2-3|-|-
CASSSPADTQYF
TGCGCCAGCAGTTCTCCGGCAGATACGCAGTATTTT